This T cell receptor beta chain came from a study of blood T cell repertoires in COVID-19. V was pared by 1 base and J by 6 bases, with 6 bases between. In germline, CDR1 is SEHNR, CDR2 FQNEAQ (reference sequence). The CDR3 runs 12 residues. The data were produced by immunoSEQ multiplex PCR, yet TCRdb's version contains in-frame clones alone and is incomplete. Here the sample spans about 220,000 clones, approximately 90% being singletons. The TCR sequence derives from a woman younger than 45 who had recovered from COVID-19. Sequencing was carried out using PBMCs or T cells enriched from blood (not recorded which). The chain combines TRBV7-9 with TRBJ1-1; D is unresolved. This CDR3 is CASSLDSAEAFF. CDR3 DNA: TGTGCCAGCAGCTTAGATAGCGCTGAAGCTTTCTTT.